A selection of T cell receptor beta chains follows, all from one sample in a study of blood T cell repertoires in COVID-19. TCRdb's table, derived via immunoSEQ multiplex PCR, lists solely in-frame clones and lacks some. The sample contains about 280,000 clones, 85% of which appear only once. Material: PBMCs or T cells enriched from blood (not recorded which). These TCRs come from a woman in her fifties or sixties who had recovered from COVID-19. CDR3s include the opening cysteine and the closing phenylalanine or tryptophan. A clone size is listed for some rows: how often the clone was seen (once, few, many), or a class if it is expanded.

v_call cdr3_length clone_size cdr3_aa
TRBV28 15 NA CASSLPGTRNTEAFF
TRBV7-9 14 NA CASSLVAGAETQYF
TRBV5-4 13 few CASSSSPNYEQYF
TRBV6-5 15 NA CASRDRGQFFSPLHF
TRBV11-2 13 NA CASSFSPSKGYTF
TRBV9 14 NA CASSSPGGGTEAFF
TRBV18 13 once CASSPGNYNEQFF
TRBV18 15 NA CASSAGQGITGELFF
TRBV5-1 15 few CASSFRDTKWYGYTF
TRBV30 14 NA CAWTGTGDVGELFF
TRBV5-1 14 NA CASSLAIQGDEQYF
TRBV18 14 NA CASSTTSGTGELFF
TRBV4-1 17 NA CASSQPGQGGRNEKLFF
TRBV4-1 15 NA CASSQGAGIKDTQYF
TRBV9 14 NA CASTRSPFQETQYF
TRBV3-1/TRBV3-2 13 NA CASSQMTGTEAFF
TRBV4-3 14 NA CASSRGGINTEAFF
TRBV5-1 16 NA CASSFTDRGDGNTIYF
TRBV15 16 NA CATSRKGSGAGNTIYF
TRBV10-3 16 NA CAISELVGRITGELFF
TRBV11-2 18 NA CASSPRGYQWRLPYEQYF
TRBV9 16 once CASSARTGGKGGELFF
TRBV7-8 17 NA CASSPGTIAGANEKLFF
TRBV24-1 15 NA CATSDSGTGSSEQFF
TRBV4-2 17 NA CASSQAMLNPLNTEAFF
TRBV28 15 NA CASSGGQGKYSPLHF
TRBV2 16 NA CASRARGLGSGNTIYF
TRBV28 12 once CASSPSYNEQFF
TRBV18 16 NA CASSRDRTANTGELFF
TRBV19 14 NA CASSSNRGGYGYTF
TRBV14 15 NA CASSSPGLRGETQYF
TRBV6-5 13 NA CATGHPPSYEQYF
TRBV19 16 NA CASSRLAGGSTDTQYF
TRBV7-2 13 few CASSFGGRTEAFF
TRBV5-1 15 NA CASSSSGTGNTEAFF
TRBV18 14 NA CASLLGSSNTEAFF
TRBV27 12 NA CASSGGVTEAFF
TRBV5-1 14 once CASSLTGTSDEQFF
TRBV7-2 14 NA CASSLGRGIYEQYF
TRBV29-1 13 NA CSAKTGNDQPQHF